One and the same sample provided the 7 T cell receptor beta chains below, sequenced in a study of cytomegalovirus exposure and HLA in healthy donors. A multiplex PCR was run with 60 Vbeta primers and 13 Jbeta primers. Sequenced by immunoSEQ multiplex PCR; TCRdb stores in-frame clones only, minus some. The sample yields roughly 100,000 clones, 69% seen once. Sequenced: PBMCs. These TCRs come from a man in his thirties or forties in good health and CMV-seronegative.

The CDR3 loop is CATSRDRAGGSNEQFF. The CDR3 DNA reads as TGTGCCACCAGCAGAGATAGGGCAGGGGGGAGCAATGAGCAGTTCTTC. This chain joins TRBV15 and TRBJ2-1; TRBD1 might be the D (7 bases). The CDR3 is made up of 16 amino acids. Germline loops: CDR1 LNHNV, CDR2 YYDKDF (reference sequence). Trimming shortened V by 0 bases and J by 6 bases, and 15 bases separated the two germline ends.

CDR3 DNA sequence: TGTGCCAGCAGCTTAAAAGGCGGCAGTTCCTCCTACGAGCAGTACTTC. This gives the protein CASSLKGGSSSYEQYF. The rearrangement uses TRBV7-2 and TRBJ2-7; D gene unclear. Trimming removed 2 bases from V and 0 bases from J, with 14 bases in between. Germline V gene lookup returns CDR1 SGHTA and CDR2 FQGNSA. CDR3 length: 16 residues. Drawing the rest from reference TRBV7-2 and TRBJ2-7, the complete variable domain is GAGVSQSPSNKVTEKGKDVELRCDPISGHTALYWYRQSLGQGLEFLIYFQGNSAPDKSGLPSDRFSAERTGGSVSTLTIQRTQQEDSAVYLCASSLKGGSSSYEQYFGPGTRLTVT.

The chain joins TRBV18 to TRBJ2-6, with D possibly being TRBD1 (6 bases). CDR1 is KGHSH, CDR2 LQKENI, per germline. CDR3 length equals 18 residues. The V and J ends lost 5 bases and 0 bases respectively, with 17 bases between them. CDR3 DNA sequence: TGTGCCAGCTCAACCTCACAGGGCTCCACCTCTGGGGCCAACGTCCTGACTTTC. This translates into CASSTSQGSTSGANVLTF.

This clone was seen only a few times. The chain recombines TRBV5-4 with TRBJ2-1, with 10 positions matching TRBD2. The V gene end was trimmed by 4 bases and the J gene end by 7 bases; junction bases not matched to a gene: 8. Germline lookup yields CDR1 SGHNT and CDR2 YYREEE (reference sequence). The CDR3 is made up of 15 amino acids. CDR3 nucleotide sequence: TGTGCCAGCAGCCAACTAGCGGGAACGGAGAATGAGCAGTTCTTC. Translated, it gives CASSQLAGTENEQFF.

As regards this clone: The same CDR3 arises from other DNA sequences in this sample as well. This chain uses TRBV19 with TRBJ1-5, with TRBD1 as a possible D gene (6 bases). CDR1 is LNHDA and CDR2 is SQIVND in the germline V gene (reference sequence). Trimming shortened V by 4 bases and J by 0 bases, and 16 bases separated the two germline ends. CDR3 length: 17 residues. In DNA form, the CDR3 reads TGTGCCAGTAGTACCAGGGACACTCCTTATAGCAATCAGCCCCAGCATTTT. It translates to CASSTRDTPYSNQPQHF.

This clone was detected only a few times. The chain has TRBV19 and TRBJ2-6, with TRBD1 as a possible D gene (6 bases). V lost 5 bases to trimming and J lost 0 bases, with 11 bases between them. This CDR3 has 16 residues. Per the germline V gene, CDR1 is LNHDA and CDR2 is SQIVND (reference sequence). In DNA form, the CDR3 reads TGTGCCAGTAGTCCGGGACAACTCTCTGGGGCCAACGTCCTGACTTTC. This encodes CASSPGQLSGANVLTF.

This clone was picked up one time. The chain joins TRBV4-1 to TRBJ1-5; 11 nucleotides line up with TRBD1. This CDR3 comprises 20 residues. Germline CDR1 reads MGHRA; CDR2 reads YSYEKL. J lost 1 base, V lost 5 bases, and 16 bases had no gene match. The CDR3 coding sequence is TGCGCCAGCAGCAAAGCGATTCCGGGACAGGGGGTGGTGAGCAATCAGCCCCAGCATTTT. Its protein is CASSKAIPGQGVVSNQPQHF.